Listed below are T cell receptor beta chains from one sample, sequenced in a study of OX40 agonist ivuxolimab in advanced cancers. Generated by immunoSEQ multiplex PCR, the TCRdb table keeps only in-frame clones and is missing some. The repertoire holds fewer than 75,000 clones, with 90% to 95% as singletons. The specimen was CD4+ or CD8+ T cells sorted from blood, collected in a trial of the OX40 agonist ivuxolimab. These receptors were obtained from an adult with an advanced solid tumor such as melanoma, head and neck, liver or kidney cancer. CDR3s include the opening cysteine and the closing phenylalanine or tryptophan. D genes are given only for firm matches. Size tells how often a clone was seen (once, few, many) or the class of an expanded clone, and some rows leave it out.

TRBJ2-1 NA TRBV10-1 NA CASSGQGNSEQFF TGCGCCAGCAGTGGCCAGGGAAACAGTGAGCAGTTCTTC
TRBJ2-5 NA TRBV11-2 NA CASSNRDVRETQYF TGTGCCAGCAGCAACAGGGACGTCAGGGAGACCCAGTACTTC
TRBJ2-7 NA TRBV6-5 NA CASSLGASGSYEQYF TGTGCCAGCAGTTTGGGGGCTAGCGGATCTTACGAGCAGTACTTC
TRBJ2-1 NA TRBV7-9 NA CASSFGQGYNEQFF TGTGCCAGCAGCTTTGGCCAGGGCTACAATGAGCAGTTCTTC
TRBJ2-2 NA TRBV10-3 TRBD1 CAIRPGQGNTGELFF TGTGCCATCAGGCCGGGACAGGGGAACACCGGGGAGCTGTTTTTT
TRBJ1-3 once TRBV19 NA CASRKTSMGLSGNTIYF TGTGCCAGCCGAAAAACTTCTATGGGGCTCTCTGGAAACACCATATATTTT
TRBJ2-1 NA TRBV5-1 NA CASSLEAVSYNEQFF TGCGCCAGCAGCTTGGAGGCAGTTTCCTACAATGAGCAGTTCTTC
TRBJ2-2 once TRBV9 NA CASSVALGDTGELFF TGTGCCAGCAGCGTAGCTCTGGGAGACACCGGGGAGCTGTTTTTT
TRBJ2-5 NA TRBV28 NA CASSHATRQAKETQYF TGTGCCAGCAGTCACGCCACCAGACAGGCGAAAGAGACCCAGTACTTC
TRBJ2-1 NA TRBV18 TRBD2 CASSPASGGAFGQFF TGTGCCAGCTCACCTGCTAGCGGGGGGGCCTTTGGGCAGTTCTTC
TRBJ1-3 NA TRBV11-2 TRBD1 CASSLDRLGNTIYF TGTGCCAGCAGCTTGGACAGGCTCGGAAACACCATATATTTT
TRBJ2-1 NA TRBV11-3 NA CASSLSLTYNEQFF TGTGCCAGCAGCTTATCACTTACCTACAATGAGCAGTTCTTC
TRBJ2-4 NA TRBV5-4 TRBD1 CASSLSPGQGAKNIQYF TGTGCCAGCAGCTTGTCGCCGGGACAGGGGGCCAAAAACATTCAGTACTTC
TRBJ2-7 NA TRBV6-4 TRBD2 CASSEAGGSYEQYF TGTGCCAGCAGTGAAGCGGGAGGATCCTACGAGCAGTACTTC
TRBJ2-5 NA TRBV5-1 TRBD2 CASSLSLAGGSLETQYF TGCGCCAGCAGCTTGAGTCTAGCGGGAGGGTCGTTAGAGACCCAGTACTTC
TRBJ1-5 NA TRBV10-3 NA CAISETGDSNQPQHF TGTGCCATCAGTGAGACAGGTGATAGCAATCAGCCCCAGCATTTT
TRBJ2-5 once TRBV7-2 TRBD1 CASSPQGQETQYF TGTGCCAGCAGCCCCCAGGGACAGGAGACCCAGTACTTC
TRBJ1-1 NA TRBV15 NA CATSRDFTPGTEAFF TGTGCCACCAGCAGAGATTTTACGCCAGGGACTGAAGCTTTCTTT
TRBJ2-5 NA TRBV5-4 TRBD1 CASSLQGARETQYF TGTGCCAGCAGCTTGCAGGGGGCAAGGGAGACCCAGTACTTC
TRBJ2-1 NA TRBV7-2 NA CASSRPGGGNEQFF TGTGCCAGCAGCCGTCCCGGTGGGGGGAATGAGCAGTTCTTC
TRBJ1-1 NA TRBV11-3 NA CASSLDGGVSEAFF TGTGCCAGCAGCTTAGATGGCGGGGTTAGTGAAGCTTTCTTT
TRBJ2-7 few TRBV20-1 NA CSARAFYEQYF TGCAGTGCCAGGGCCTTCTACGAGCAGTACTTC
TRBJ1-1 NA TRBV6-6 NA CASSPPPRGITEAFF TGTGCCAGCAGTCCACCCCCCCGCGGAATCACTGAAGCTTTCTTT
TRBJ2-3 NA TRBV7-2 NA CASSSTREVSDTQYF TGTGCCAGCAGCTCAACTAGGGAGGTGTCAGATACGCAGTATTTT
TRBJ2-7 NA TRBV7-9 NA CASSLLGYEQYF TGTGCCAGCAGCTTATTGGGCTACGAGCAGTACTTC
TRBJ1-1 NA TRBV28 NA CASSYQGGGAFF TGTGCCAGCAGTTACCAGGGTGGCGGAGCTTTCTTT
TRBJ2-3 NA TRBV19 NA CASSIGVGRTDTQYF TGTGCCAGTAGTATCGGGGTCGGTCGTACAGATACGCAGTATTTT
TRBJ2-7 NA TRBV4-1 TRBD1 CASSAGTGRVYEQYF TGCGCCAGCAGCGCCGGGACAGGGAGAGTTTACGAGCAGTACTTC
TRBJ1-2 NA TRBV10-3 TRBD1 CAISMGQTYGYTF TGTGCCATCAGTATGGGACAGACCTATGGCTACACCTTC
TRBJ1-1 once TRBV7-9 TRBD1 CASSFQGTVNTEAFF TGTGCCAGCAGCTTCCAAGGGACAGTTAACACTGAAGCTTTCTTT
TRBJ2-7 NA TRBV20-1 NA CSAKAAYEQYF TGCAGTGCTAAAGCCGCCTACGAGCAGTACTTC
TRBJ2-6 NA TRBV19 NA CASNRVKGGSGANVLTF TGTGCCAGTAATAGGGTTAAGGGGGGGTCTGGGGCCAACGTCCTGACTTTC
TRBJ1-5 NA TRBV5-1 NA CASSLNIEQPQHF TGCGCCAGCAGCTTAAACATCGAGCAGCCCCAGCATTTT
TRBJ1-1 NA TRBV10-1 NA CASSLRRREEAFF TGCGCCAGCAGTTTGCGCAGGCGAGAGGAAGCTTTCTTT
TRBJ2-5 NA TRBV30 TRBD1 CAYGQGPLAGETQYF TGTGCCTACGGACAGGGACCTCTGGCTGGGGAGACCCAGTACTTC
TRBJ2-4 NA TRBV28 NA CASSLGPINIQYF TGTGCCAGCAGTTTAGGGCCCATAAACATTCAGTACTTC
TRBJ1-2 NA TRBV19 TRBD1 CASSIRTGGLANYGYTF TGTGCCAGTAGTATTCGTACAGGGGGCCTGGCTAACTATGGCTACACCTTC
TRBJ2-3 NA TRBV5-8 NA CASSSTSRRRHGITQYF TGTGCCAGCAGCTCGACCTCCCGGCGGCGCCACGGGATTACGCAGTATTTT
TRBJ2-3 once TRBV2 TRBD2 CASTLTSGGKYF TGTGCCAGCACGTTGACTAGCGGGGGAAAGTATTTT
TRBJ2-1 NA TRBV7-2 TRBD2 CASSLGLAGNEQFF TGTGCCAGCAGCTTGGGACTAGCGGGAAACGAGCAGTTCTTC
TRBJ2-2 NA TRBV10-3 TRBD1 CAINGQGASTGELFF TGTGCCATCAACGGACAGGGGGCGAGCACCGGGGAGCTGTTTTTT
TRBJ1-4 NA TRBV5-4 TRBD1 CASSWTGGRSNEKLFF TGTGCCAGCAGCTGGACAGGGGGCAGGAGTAATGAAAAACTGTTTTTT
TRBJ2-1 NA TRBV14 NA CASSQEEAYEQFF TGTGCCAGCAGCCAAGAGGAGGCGTATGAGCAGTTCTTC
TRBJ2-3 NA TRBV29-1 TRBD2 CSVAGLAGLTDTQYF TGCAGCGTTGCAGGGCTAGCGGGGCTCACAGATACGCAGTATTTT
TRBJ2-7 NA TRBV7-2 TRBD2 CASRGTSGSYEQYF TGTGCCAGCAGGGGGACTAGCGGGTCCTACGAGCAGTACTTC
TRBJ1-2 NA TRBV5-8 NA CASSQPRASGDYGYTF TGTGCCAGCAGCCAGCCCCGGGCCTCAGGGGACTATGGCTACACCTTC
TRBJ1-1 once TRBV28 NA CASNFPRGTRIEWGGTEAFF TGTGCCAGCAATTTCCCGAGGGGGACGCGAATAGAGTGGGGCGGCACTGAAGCTTTCTTT
TRBJ1-1 NA TRBV5-1 NA CASKEGLNTEAFF TGCGCCAGCAAGGAGGGTTTGAACACTGAAGCTTTCTTT
TRBJ2-5 NA TRBV7-9 NA CASTEGGTIETQYF TGTGCCAGCACTGAAGGAGGTACCATAGAGACCCAGTACTTC
TRBJ2-5 NA TRBV2 NA CASSGMGSIGETQYF TGTGCCAGCAGTGGTATGGGCTCAATTGGGGAGACCCAGTACTTC
TRBJ1-2 NA TRBV28 NA CASSTPLNYGYTF TGTGCCAGCAGTACACCCCTCAACTATGGCTACACCTTC
TRBJ2-1 NA TRBV7-2 TRBD2 CASSWRRSAGGYNEQFF TGTGCCAGCAGCTGGCGTCGGTCGGCGGGGGGTTACAATGAGCAGTTCTTC
TRBJ1-2 NA TRBV5-4 TRBD1 CASSSGTGPFHYGYTF TGTGCCAGCAGCTCCGGGACAGGGCCCTTCCATTATGGCTACACCTTC
TRBJ1-1 NA TRBV5-1 NA CASSYGHGLNTEAFF TGCGCCAGCAGCTACGGACACGGGTTGAACACTGAAGCTTTCTTT
TRBJ1-2 NA TRBV2 TRBD1 CASSEILGQGSGHTF TGTGCCAGCAGTGAAATCCTGGGACAGGGGTCTGGCCACACCTTC